Listed below are T cell receptor beta chains from one sample, sequenced in a study of cytomegalovirus exposure and HLA in healthy donors. Profiled with immunoSEQ multiplex PCR; TCRdb holds only in-frame clones, not every one. The sample lists more than 120,000 clones; 82% were seen once. Material for sequencing was PBMCs. These receptors were obtained from a male donor in good health and CMV-seronegative. CDR3s include the opening cysteine and the closing phenylalanine or tryptophan. D genes are given only for firm matches. A clone size is listed for some rows: how often the clone was seen (once, few, many), or a class if it is expanded.

TRBV9,NA,TRBJ2-5,NA,14,CASSVVGGLGTQYF,TGTGCCAGCAGCGTAGTAGGAGGGCTGGGGACCCAGTACTTC
TRBV5-1,NA,TRBJ2-3,NA,13,CASGGTGGDTQYF,TGCGCCAGCGGGGGAACAGGAGGGGATACGCAGTATTTT
TRBV6-5,NA,TRBJ2-5,NA,14,CASSTGGGQETQYF,TGTGCCAGCAGTACAGGGGGGGGGCAAGAGACCCAGTACTTC
TRBV27,NA,TRBJ1-2,TRBD1,16,CASSPRPRGRSYGYTF,TGTGCCAGCAGTCCCCGCCCCAGGGGGCGCAGCTATGGCTACACCTTC
TRBV7-6,NA,TRBJ2-1,NA,13,CASSYGKRDEQFF,TGTGCCAGCAGCTACGGGAAGAGGGATGAGCAGTTCTTC
TRBV12-5,NA,TRBJ1-3,NA,16,CASGADSHFAGNTIYF,TGTGCTAGTGGGGCGGACAGCCATTTTGCTGGAAACACCATATATTTT
TRBV25-1,NA,TRBJ2-7,NA,12,CASSRTGIEQYF,TGTGCCAGCAGTAGAACGGGAATCGAGCAGTACTTC
TRBV4-1,NA,TRBJ2-1,TRBD2,15,CASSQVAGGINEQFF,TGCGCCAGCAGCCAGGTAGCGGGAGGGATCAATGAGCAGTTCTTC
TRBV13,NA,TRBJ2-7,TRBD2,14,CASSIGLGFYEQYF,TGTGCCAGCAGCATTGGACTAGGGTTCTACGAGCAGTACTTC
TRBV6-6,NA,TRBJ2-1,TRBD2,16,CASSYSTSGYHNEQFF,TGTGCCAGCAGTTACTCCACTAGCGGGTACCACAATGAGCAGTTCTTC
TRBV6-4,NA,TRBJ2-5,TRBD2,16,CASSPTSGRSVETQYF,TGTGCCAGCAGTCCTACTAGCGGGAGGTCTGTGGAGACCCAGTACTTC
TRBV5-1,few,TRBJ2-3,TRBD1,16,CASRNSGTGGTDTQYF,TGCGCCAGCAGGAATTCCGGGACAGGGGGAACAGATACGCAGTATTTT
TRBV10-3,NA,TRBJ2-3,NA,17,CAISGGVIAESTDTQYF,TGTGCCATCAGTGGGGGGGTGATAGCGGAAAGCACAGATACGCAGTATTTT
TRBV6-5,NA,TRBJ2-7,TRBD1,15,CASSRTGGFSYEQYF,TGTGCCAGCAGTCGAACAGGGGGCTTCTCCTACGAGCAGTACTTC
TRBV7-9,NA,TRBJ2-1,NA,12,CASSTDYHFEFF,TGTGCCAGCAGCACGGACTACCATTTTGAGTTCTTC
TRBV21-1,NA,TRBJ2-7,NA,14,CASRIQVYSYEQYF,TGTGCCAGCCGCATTCAGGTCTACTCTTACGAGCAGTACTTC
TRBV9,NA,TRBJ2-3,TRBD1,16,CASSLWTGEGTDTQYF,TGTGCCAGCAGCCTATGGACAGGGGAGGGCACAGATACGCAGTATTTT
TRBV4-2,NA,TRBJ2-1,NA,15,CASSQTWGHYNEQFF,TGTGCCAGCAGCCAGACTTGGGGACACTACAATGAGCAGTTCTTC
TRBV4-3,few,TRBJ2-2,NA,16,CASSRRPDRNTGELFF,TGCGCCAGCAGCCGAAGGCCCGACAGGAACACCGGGGAGCTGTTTTTT
TRBV28,NA,TRBJ2-3,TRBD2,19,CASQHHRLAGGPGTDTQYF,TGTGCCAGCCAGCACCACCGACTAGCGGGAGGGCCGGGCACAGATACGCAGTATTTT
TRBV10-1,NA,TRBJ2-7,NA,13,CASSEQFEGEQYF,TGCGCCAGCAGTGAACAATTTGAGGGCGAGCAGTACTTC
TRBV13,NA,TRBJ2-7,TRBD2,17,CASSFQLAGGGGHEQYF,TGTGCCAGCAGCTTCCAACTAGCGGGAGGGGGGGGCCACGAGCAGTACTTC
TRBV19,once,TRBJ2-7,NA,16,CASSMGGTQYSYEQYF,TGTGCCAGTAGTATGGGCGGGACTCAATACTCCTACGAGCAGTACTTC
TRBV19,NA,TRBJ2-7,TRBD2,16,CASSITSGVSSYEQYF,TGTGCCAGTAGTATCACCAGCGGGGTTAGCTCCTACGAGCAGTACTTC
TRBV9,NA,TRBJ2-7,TRBD2,16,CASSVESLAGLVEQYF,TGTGCCAGCAGCGTAGAAAGCCTAGCGGGATTGGTCGAGCAGTACTTC
TRBV27,NA,TRBJ2-7,TRBD2,15,CASRQGLAGAYEQYF,TGTGCCAGCAGACAAGGACTAGCGGGAGCCTACGAGCAGTACTTC
TRBV6-5,once,TRBJ2-7,TRBD1,16,CASSYSSGQTQYEQYF,TGTGCCAGCAGTTATAGTTCGGGACAGACCCAGTACGAGCAGTACTTC
TRBV20-1,NA,TRBJ2-3,NA,10,CSDLSDTQYF,TGCAGTGATCTCTCAGATACGCAGTATTTT
TRBV27,NA,TRBJ1-6,NA,16,CASSLRSGVVNSPLHF,TGTGCCAGCAGTCTCCGATCCGGGGTTGTTAATTCACCCCTCCACTTT
TRBV4-3,NA,TRBJ1-1,NA,14,CASSQEPENTEAFF,TGCGCCAGCAGCCAAGAGCCAGAGAACACTGAAGCTTTCTTT
TRBV7-9,NA,TRBJ2-7,TRBD2,15,CASGTGTSGSGEQYF,TGTGCCAGCGGCACTGGGACTAGCGGGTCTGGCGAGCAGTACTTC
TRBV28,few,TRBJ2-1,TRBD2,16,CASSSPGLLAGNEQFF,TGTGCCAGCAGTTCCCCGGGACTATTGGCTGGCAATGAGCAGTTCTTC
TRBV5-6,NA,TRBJ2-1,TRBD1,15,CASSLKTGAGNEQFF,TGTGCCAGCAGCTTGAAAACAGGGGCCGGCAATGAGCAGTTCTTC
TRBV27,NA,TRBJ2-7,TRBD2,14,CASSPSGRGYEQYF,TGTGCCAGCAGCCCTAGCGGGAGAGGGTACGAGCAGTACTTC
TRBV7-2,NA,TRBJ2-7,NA,13,CASSPRQRDEQYF,TGTGCCAGCAGCCCCAGACAGCGGGACGAGCAGTACTTC
TRBV27,NA,TRBJ1-3,NA,15,CASSKGLRTGNTIYF,TGTGCCAGCAGTAAGGGACTGCGGACCGGAAACACCATATATTTT
TRBV2,NA,TRBJ2-7,TRBD2,14,CAGRGVAGGYEQYF,TGTGCCGGCCGCGGGGTAGCGGGGGGCTACGAGCAGTACTTC
TRBV29-1,NA,TRBJ2-1,NA,12,CSVEQGGNEQFF,TGCAGCGTTGAACAGGGGGGAAATGAGCAGTTCTTC
TRBV10-3,few,TRBJ2-2,TRBD1,16,CAISGATGDPTGELFF,TGTGCCATCAGTGGCGCGACAGGGGATCCCACCGGGGAGCTGTTTTTT
TRBV9,NA,TRBJ2-7,TRBD1,15,CASSNPGQGLNEQYF,TGTGCCAGCAGTAACCCGGGACAGGGTCTCAACGAGCAGTACTTC
TRBV11-3,NA,TRBJ2-1,TRBD1,15,CASSLRTGPYNEQFF,TGTGCCAGCAGCTTAAGGACAGGGCCTTACAATGAGCAGTTCTTC
TRBV7-3,NA,TRBJ2-2,NA,13,CASSSLAIGELFF,TGTGCCAGCAGCTCCCTAGCGATCGGGGAGCTGTTTTTT
TRBV4-1,NA,TRBJ2-5,NA,15,CASSQIAGPWETQYF,TGCGCCAGCAGCCAGATTGCGGGTCCATGGGAGACCCAGTACTTC
TRBV7-2,few,TRBJ2-1,TRBD2,16,CASSQELAGGYNEQFF,TGTGCCAGCAGCCAAGAACTAGCGGGAGGCTACAATGAGCAGTTCTTC
TRBV7-2,NA,TRBJ2-5,TRBD1,15,CASSLQGALIATQYF,TGTGCCAGCAGCCTGCAGGGGGCCCTAATCGCGACCCAGTACTTC
TRBV19,NA,TRBJ1-1,NA,12,CASRSMNTEAFF,TGTGCCAGTAGGTCTATGAACACTGAAGCTTTCTTT
TRBV9,NA,TRBJ2-1,TRBD2,15,CASSVGTSNYNEQFF,TGTGCCAGCAGCGTGGGGACTAGCAACTACAATGAGCAGTTCTTC
TRBV6-5,NA,TRBJ2-1,TRBD1,15,CASSFRDSSYNEQFF,TGTGCCAGCAGTTTCCGGGACAGCTCCTACAATGAGCAGTTCTTC
TRBV7-9,NA,TRBJ2-1,TRBD2,17,CASSRGTSGILGNEQFF,TGTGCCAGCAGCAGAGGGACTAGCGGGATTTTGGGCAATGAGCAGTTCTTC
TRBV6-1,NA,TRBJ2-2,NA,16,CASRESPGLDTGELFF,TGTGCCAGCAGGGAAAGTCCGGGACTTGACACCGGGGAGCTGTTTTTT
TRBV10-2,NA,TRBJ2-3,NA,16,CASIDQRGDYLDTQYF,TGCGCCAGCATCGACCAACGCGGCGATTATCTAGATACGCAGTATTTT
TRBV14,NA,TRBJ2-2,NA,15,CASSPTTVNTGELFF,TGTGCCAGCAGCCCGACCACAGTGAACACCGGGGAGCTGTTTTTT